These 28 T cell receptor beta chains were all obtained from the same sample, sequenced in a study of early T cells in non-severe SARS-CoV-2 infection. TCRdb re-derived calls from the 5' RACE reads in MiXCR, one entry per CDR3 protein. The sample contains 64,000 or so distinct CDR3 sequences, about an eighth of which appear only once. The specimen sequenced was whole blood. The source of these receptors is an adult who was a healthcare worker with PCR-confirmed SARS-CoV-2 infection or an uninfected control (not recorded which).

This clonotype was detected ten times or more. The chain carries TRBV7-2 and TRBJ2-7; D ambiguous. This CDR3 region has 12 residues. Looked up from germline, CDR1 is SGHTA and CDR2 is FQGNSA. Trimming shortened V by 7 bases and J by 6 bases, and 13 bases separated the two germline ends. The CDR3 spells CASTSWGGEQYF. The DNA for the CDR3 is TGTGCCAGCACCTCGTGGGGTGGCGAGCAGTACTTC.

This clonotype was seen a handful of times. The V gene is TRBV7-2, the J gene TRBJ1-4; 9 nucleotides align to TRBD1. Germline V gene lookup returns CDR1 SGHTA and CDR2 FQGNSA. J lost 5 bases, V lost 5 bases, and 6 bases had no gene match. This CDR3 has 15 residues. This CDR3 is CASSPTGTGNEKLFF. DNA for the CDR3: TGTGCCAGCAGCCCAACGGGGACAGGGAATGAAAAACTGTTTTTT.

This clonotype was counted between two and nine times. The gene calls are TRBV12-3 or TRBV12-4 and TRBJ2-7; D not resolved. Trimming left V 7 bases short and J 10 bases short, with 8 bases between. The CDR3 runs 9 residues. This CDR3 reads CASTPGQYF. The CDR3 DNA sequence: TGTGCCAGCACCCCCGGCCAGTACTTC.

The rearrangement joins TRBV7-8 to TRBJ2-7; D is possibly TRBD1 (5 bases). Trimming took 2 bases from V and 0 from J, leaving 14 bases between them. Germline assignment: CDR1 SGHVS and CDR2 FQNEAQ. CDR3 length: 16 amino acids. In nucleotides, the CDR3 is TGTGCCAGCAGCTTACTTTTGGGGCTTGACTCCTACGAGCAGTACTTC. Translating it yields CASSLLLGLDSYEQYF.

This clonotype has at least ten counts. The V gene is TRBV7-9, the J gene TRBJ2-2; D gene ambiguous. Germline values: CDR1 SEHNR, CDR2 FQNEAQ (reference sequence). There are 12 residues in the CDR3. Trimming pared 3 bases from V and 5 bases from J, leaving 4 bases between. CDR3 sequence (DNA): TGTGCCAGCAGCTTGGGAACCGGGGAGCTGTTTTTT. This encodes CASSLGTGELFF.

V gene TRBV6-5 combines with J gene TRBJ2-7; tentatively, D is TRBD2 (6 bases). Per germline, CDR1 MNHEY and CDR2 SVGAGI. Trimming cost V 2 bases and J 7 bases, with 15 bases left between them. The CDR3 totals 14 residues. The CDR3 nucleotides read TGTGCCAGCAGTTACGTCCAGGGTGGGGGGGAGCAGTACTTC. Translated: CASSYVQGGGEQYF.

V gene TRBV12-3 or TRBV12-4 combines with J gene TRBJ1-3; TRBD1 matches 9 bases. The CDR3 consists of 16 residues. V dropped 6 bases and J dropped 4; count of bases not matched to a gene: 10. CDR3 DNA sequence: TGTGCCAGCAGCTTCAAGACAGGGGGGGGCGGAAACACCATATATTTT. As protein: CASSFKTGGGGNTIYF.

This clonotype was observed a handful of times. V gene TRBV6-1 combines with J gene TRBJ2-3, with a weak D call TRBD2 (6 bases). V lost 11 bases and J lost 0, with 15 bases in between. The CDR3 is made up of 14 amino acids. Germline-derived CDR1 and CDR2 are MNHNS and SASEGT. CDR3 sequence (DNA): TGTGCCTTCTCGGGCGGGATAAGCACAGATACGCAGTATTTT. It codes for CAFSGGISTDTQYF.

CDR3 coding DNA: TGTGCCAGCAGCCCCCGGGGGCGGACTAATGAAAAACTGTTTTTT. It is translated as CASSPRGRTNEKLFF. This sequence joins TRBV7-2 and TRBJ1-4; a weak D match, TRBD1 (6 bases). The V gene lost 5 bases and the J gene lost 2 bases, with 12 bases spanning the gap. The germline V gene encodes CDR1 SGHTA and CDR2 FQGNSA. This CDR3 contains 15 residues.

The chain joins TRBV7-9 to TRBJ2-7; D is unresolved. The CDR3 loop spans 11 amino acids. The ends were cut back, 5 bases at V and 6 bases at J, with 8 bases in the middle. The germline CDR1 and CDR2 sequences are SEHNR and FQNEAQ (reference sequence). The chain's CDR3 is CASSAVREQYF. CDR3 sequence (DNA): TGTGCCAGCAGCGCCGTCCGCGAGCAGTACTTC.

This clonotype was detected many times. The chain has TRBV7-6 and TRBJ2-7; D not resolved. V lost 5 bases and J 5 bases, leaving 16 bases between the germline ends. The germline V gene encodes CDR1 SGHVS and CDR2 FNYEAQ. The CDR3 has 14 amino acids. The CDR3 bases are TGTGCCAGCAGCCGTATGTCGTCATGGGACGAGCAGTACTTC. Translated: CASSRMSSWDEQYF.

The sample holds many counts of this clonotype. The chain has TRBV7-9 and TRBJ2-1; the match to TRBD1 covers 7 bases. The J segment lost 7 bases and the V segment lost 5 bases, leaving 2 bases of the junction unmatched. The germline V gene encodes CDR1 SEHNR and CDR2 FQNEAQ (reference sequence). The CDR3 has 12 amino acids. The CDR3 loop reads CASSPQGNEQFF. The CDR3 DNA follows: TGTGCCAGCAGCCCACAGGGGAATGAGCAGTTCTTC.

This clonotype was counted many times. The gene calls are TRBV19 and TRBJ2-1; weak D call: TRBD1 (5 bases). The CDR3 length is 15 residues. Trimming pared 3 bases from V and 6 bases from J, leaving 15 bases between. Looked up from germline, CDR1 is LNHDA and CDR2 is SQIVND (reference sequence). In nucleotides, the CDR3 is TGTGCCAGTAGTATTATATCTCAGGGTCTCAATGAGCAGTTCTTC. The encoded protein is CASSIISQGLNEQFF.

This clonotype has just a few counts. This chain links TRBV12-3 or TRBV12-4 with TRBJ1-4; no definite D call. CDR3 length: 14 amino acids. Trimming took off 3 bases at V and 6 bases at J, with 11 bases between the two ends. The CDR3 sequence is CASSLGMGDEKLFF. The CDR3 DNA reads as TGTGCCAGCAGTTTGGGGATGGGTGATGAAAAACTGTTTTTT.

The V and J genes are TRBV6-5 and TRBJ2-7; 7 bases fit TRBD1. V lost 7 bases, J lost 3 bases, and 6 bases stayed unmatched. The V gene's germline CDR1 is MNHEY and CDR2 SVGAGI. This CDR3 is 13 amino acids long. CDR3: CASTNRGFYEQYF. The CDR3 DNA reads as TGTGCCAGCACTAACAGGGGCTTCTACGAGCAGTACTTC.

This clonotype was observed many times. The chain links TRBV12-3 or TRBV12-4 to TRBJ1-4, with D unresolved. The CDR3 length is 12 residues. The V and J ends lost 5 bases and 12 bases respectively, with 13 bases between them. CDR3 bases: TGTGCCAGCAGTGACTGGGATGGAGAACTGTTTTTT. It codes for CASSDWDGELFF.

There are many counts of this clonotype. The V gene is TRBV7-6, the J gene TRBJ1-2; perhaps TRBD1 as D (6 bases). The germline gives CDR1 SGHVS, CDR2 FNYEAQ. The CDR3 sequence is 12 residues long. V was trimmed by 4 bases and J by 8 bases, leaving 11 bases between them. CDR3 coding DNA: TGTGCCAGCAGCTCCACCACAGGGGGCTACACCTTC. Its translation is CASSSTTGGYTF.

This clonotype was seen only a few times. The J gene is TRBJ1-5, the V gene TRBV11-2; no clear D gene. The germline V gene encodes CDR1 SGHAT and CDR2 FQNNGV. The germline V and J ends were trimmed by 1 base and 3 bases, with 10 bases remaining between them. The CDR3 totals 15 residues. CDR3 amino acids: CASSLGTSLNQPQHF. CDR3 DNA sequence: TGTGCCAGCAGCTTAGGGACCAGCCTCAATCAGCCCCAGCATTTT.

The CDR3 DNA sequence: TGTGCCAGCAGCTTGCCCAGGGGAGGGTACAATGAGCAGTTCTTC. Translating gives CASSLPRGGYNEQFF. The chain joins TRBV5-6 to TRBJ2-1; tentative D call: TRBD2 (7 bases). V lost 1 base and J 4 bases, leaving 12 bases between the germline ends. Germline V gene data show CDR1 as SGHDT and CDR2 as YYEEEE. The CDR3 loop spans 15 amino acids.

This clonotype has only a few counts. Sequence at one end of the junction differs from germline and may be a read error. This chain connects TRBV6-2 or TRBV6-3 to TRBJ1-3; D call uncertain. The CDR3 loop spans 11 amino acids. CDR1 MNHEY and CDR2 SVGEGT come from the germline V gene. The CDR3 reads CASSYTGPQAF. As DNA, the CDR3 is TGTGCCAGCAGTTACACCGGGCCCCAGGCCTTT.

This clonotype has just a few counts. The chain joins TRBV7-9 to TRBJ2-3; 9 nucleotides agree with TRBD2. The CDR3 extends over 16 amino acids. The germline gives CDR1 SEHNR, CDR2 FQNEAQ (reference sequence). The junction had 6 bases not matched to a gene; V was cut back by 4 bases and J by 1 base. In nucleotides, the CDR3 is TGTGCCAGCAGCTCCTATTTAGCGGGAGGCACAGATACGCAGTATTTT. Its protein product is CASSSYLAGGTDTQYF.

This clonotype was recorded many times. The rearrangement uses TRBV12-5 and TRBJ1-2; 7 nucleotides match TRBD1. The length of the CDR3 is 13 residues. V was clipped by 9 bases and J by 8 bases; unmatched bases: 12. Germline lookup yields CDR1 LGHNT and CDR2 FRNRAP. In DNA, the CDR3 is TGTGCTAGGGCTCCCGCAGGGGGAGTAGGCTACACCTTC. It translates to CARAPAGGVGYTF.

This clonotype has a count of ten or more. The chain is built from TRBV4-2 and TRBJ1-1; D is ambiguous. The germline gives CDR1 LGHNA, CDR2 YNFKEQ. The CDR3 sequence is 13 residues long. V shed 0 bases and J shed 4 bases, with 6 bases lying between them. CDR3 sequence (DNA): TGTGCCAGCAGCCAAGATGGCCTCACTGAAGCTTTCTTT. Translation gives CASSQDGLTEAFF.

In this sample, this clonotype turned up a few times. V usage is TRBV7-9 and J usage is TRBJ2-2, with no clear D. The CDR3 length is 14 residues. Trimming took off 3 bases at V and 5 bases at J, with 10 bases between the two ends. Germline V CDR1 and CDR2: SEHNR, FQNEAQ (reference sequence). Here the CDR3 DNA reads TGTGCCAGCAGCTTTAGAAGGGTGACCGGGGAGCTGTTTTTT. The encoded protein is CASSFRRVTGELFF.

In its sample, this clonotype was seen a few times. The CDR3 sequence is CASSSGDYEQYF. Here the CDR3 DNA reads TGTGCCAGCAGCTCAGGGGATTACGAGCAGTACTTC. The chain uses TRBV7-6 and TRBJ2-7; maybe TRBD1 (6 bases). Trimming pared 4 bases from V and 4 bases from J, leaving 8 bases between. The CDR3 is made up of 12 amino acids. Germline V CDR1 and CDR2: SGHVS, FNYEAQ.

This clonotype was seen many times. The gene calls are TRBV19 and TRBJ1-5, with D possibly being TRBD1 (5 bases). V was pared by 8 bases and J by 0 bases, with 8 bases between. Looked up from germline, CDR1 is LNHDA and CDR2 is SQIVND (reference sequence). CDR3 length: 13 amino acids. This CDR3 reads CASGGDSNQPQHF. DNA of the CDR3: TGTGCCAGTGGAGGGGATAGCAATCAGCCCCAGCATTTT.

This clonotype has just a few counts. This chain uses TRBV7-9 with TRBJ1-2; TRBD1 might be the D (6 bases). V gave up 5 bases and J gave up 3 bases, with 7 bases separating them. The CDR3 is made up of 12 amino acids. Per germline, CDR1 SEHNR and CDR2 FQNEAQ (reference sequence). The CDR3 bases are TGTGCCAGCAGCAACAGGGACTATGGCTACACCTTC. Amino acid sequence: CASSNRDYGYTF.

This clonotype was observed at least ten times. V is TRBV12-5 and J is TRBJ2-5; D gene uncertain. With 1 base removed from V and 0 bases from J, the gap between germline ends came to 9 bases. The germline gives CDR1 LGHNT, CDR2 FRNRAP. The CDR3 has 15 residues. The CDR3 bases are TGTGCTAGTGGTTTGGGTTCCGGGCACCAAGAGACCCAGTACTTC. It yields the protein CASGLGSGHQETQYF.